This TCR beta chain was captured by sequencing in a study of T-cell reconstitution after alpha-beta-depleted transplantation in children. Overall study findings and caveats: There were some patients whose high TCRbeta diversity at day 60 came from surviving recipient T cells and thymic progenitors. Newly produced T cells mostly provided counts and TCRbeta diversity after one year, as hyperexpanded clones declined.

The library targeted TCRbeta and was prepared with unique molecular identifiers. TCRdb processed the PCR reads anew with MiXCR; each CDR3 protein has one entry. In the table there are 350,000 to 500,000 distinct CDR3 sequences, around two fifths of which are singletons. CDR1 MGHRA and CDR2 YSYEKL come from the germline V gene. This CDR3 spans 17 amino acids. V shed 3 bases and J 3 bases; nucleotides not matched to a gene: 11. As to this clonotype: Its antigen is undetermined.

This chain connects TRBV4-1 to TRBJ2-4; 7 nucleotides agree with TRBD1. The receptor was derived from a girl aged 2-10 years with aplastic anemia, due to receive a stem cell transplant. The starting material was PBMCs, obtained before TCRalphabeta/CD19-depleted stem cell transplant. Here the CDR3 DNA reads TGCGCCAGCAGCCATCCCAGGGGGAATAGGGACAAAAACATTCAGTACTTC. Protein sequence: CASSHPRGNRDKNIQYF.